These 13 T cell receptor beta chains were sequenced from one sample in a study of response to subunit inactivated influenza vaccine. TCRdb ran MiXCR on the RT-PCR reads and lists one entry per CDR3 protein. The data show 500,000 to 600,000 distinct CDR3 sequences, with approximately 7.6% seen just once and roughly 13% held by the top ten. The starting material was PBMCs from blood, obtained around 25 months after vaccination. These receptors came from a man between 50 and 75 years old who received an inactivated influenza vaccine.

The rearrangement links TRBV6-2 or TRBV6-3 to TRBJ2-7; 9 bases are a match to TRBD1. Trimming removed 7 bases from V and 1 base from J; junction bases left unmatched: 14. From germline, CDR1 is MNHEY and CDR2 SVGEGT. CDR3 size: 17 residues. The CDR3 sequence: CASITRGQGIRSYEQYF. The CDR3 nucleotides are TGTGCCAGCATTACACGTGGACAGGGGATAAGATCCTACGAGCAGTACTTC.

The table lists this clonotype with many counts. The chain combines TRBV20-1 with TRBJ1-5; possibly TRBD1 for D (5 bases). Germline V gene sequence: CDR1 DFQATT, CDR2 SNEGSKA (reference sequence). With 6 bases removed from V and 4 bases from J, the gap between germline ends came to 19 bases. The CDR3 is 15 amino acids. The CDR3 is CSAMPHTGGNQPQHF. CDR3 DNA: TGCAGTGCCATGCCCCACACAGGCGGAAATCAGCCCCAGCATTTT.

The chain's CDR3 is CASSLAGASSGANVLTF. The CDR3, as DNA: TGCGCCAGCAGCTTGGCCGGAGCAAGCTCTGGGGCCAACGTCCTGACTTTC. This chain uses TRBV5-1 with TRBJ2-6, with D hard to call. From germline, CDR1 is SGHRS and CDR2 YFSETQ. The CDR3 runs 17 residues. Trimming cost V 0 bases and J 0 bases, with 10 bases left between them.

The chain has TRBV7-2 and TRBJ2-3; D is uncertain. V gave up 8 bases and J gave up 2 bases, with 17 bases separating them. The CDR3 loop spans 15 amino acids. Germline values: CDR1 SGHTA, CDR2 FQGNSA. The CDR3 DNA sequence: TGTGCCAGCCTTTTGGCGGTGAGCGCCACAGATACGCAGTATTTT. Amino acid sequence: CASLLAVSATDTQYF.

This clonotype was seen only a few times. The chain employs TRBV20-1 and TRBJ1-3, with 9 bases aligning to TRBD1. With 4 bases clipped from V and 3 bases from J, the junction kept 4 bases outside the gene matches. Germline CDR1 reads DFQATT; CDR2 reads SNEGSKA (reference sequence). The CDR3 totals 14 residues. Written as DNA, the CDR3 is TGCAGTGCTAAACAGGGGGCGAGTGGAAACACCATATATTTT. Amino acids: CSAKQGASGNTIYF.

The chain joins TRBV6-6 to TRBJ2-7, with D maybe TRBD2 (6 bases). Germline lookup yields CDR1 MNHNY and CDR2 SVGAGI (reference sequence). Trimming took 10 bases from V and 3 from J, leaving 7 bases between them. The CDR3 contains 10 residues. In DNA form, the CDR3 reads TGTGCCACGGGGGACTACGAGCAGTACTTC. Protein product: CATGDYEQYF.

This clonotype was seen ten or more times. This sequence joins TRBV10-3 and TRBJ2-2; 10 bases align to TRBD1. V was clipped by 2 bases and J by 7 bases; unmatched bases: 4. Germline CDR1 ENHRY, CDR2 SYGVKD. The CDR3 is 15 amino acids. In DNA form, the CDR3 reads TGTGCCATCAGTGAGGGGACAGGGGTGGTCGGGGAGCTGTTTTTT. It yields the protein CAISEGTGVVGELFF.

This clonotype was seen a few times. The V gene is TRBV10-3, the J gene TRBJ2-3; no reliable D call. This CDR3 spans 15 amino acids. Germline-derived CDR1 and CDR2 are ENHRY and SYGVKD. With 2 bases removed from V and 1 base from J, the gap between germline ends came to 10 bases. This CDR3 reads CAISERNSRTDTQYF. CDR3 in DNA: TGTGCCATCAGTGAGAGGAACTCACGCACAGATACGCAGTATTTT.

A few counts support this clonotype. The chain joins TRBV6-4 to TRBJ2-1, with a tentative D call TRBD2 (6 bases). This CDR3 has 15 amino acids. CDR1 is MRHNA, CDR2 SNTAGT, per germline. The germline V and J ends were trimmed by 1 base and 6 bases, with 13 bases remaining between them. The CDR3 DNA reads TGTGCCAGCAGTGACTTGGGGGGAGGAGGCAATGAGCAGTTCTTC. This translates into CASSDLGGGGNEQFF.

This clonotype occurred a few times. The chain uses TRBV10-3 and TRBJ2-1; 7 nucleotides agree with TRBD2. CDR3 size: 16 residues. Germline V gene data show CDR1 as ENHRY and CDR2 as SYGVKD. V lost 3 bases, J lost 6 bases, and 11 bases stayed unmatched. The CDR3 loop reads CAISDRGRERGNEQFF. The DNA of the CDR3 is TGTGCCATCAGTGATCGAGGGAGGGAAAGGGGCAATGAGCAGTTCTTC.

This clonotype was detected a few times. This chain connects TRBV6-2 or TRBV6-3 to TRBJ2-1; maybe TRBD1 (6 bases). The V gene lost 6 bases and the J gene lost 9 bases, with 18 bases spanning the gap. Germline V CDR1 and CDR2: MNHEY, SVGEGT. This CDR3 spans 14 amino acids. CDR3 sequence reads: CASRTSGTFGEQFF. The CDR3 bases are TGTGCCAGCAGGACATCCGGGACATTCGGTGAGCAGTTCTTC.

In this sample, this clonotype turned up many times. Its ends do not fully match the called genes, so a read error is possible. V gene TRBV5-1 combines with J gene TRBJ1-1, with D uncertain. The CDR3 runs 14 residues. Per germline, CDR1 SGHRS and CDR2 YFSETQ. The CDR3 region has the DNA TGTGCCAGCAGTTTTTCGGGGATGAACACTGAAGCTTTCTTT. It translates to CASSFSGMNTEAFF.

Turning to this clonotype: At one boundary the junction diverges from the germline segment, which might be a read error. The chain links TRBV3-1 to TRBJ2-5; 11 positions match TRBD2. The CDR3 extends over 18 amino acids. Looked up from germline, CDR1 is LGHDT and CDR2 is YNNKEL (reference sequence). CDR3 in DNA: TGTGCCAGCTGCCAGCCGGGCTCTGGGACTAGCGGCCAAGAGACCCAGTACTTC. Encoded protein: CASCQPGSGTSGQETQYF.